Here is one T cell receptor (beta chain) with its context. Using immunoSEQ multiplex PCR, the repertoire was profiled, and TCRdb retains in-frame clones only, with some absent. The data contain roughly 250,000 clones, 80% to 90% of them singletons. This specimen belongs to a study of blood T cell repertoires in COVID-19. At the level of the study: Donors in the United States, Italy and Spain gave samples during acute or convalescent COVID-19.

Germline assignment: CDR1 LGHNA and CDR2 YNFKEQ. This CDR3 region has 15 residues. With V trimmed by 4 bases and J by 8 bases, 11 bases remained unmatched. The gene calls are TRBV4-2 and TRBJ1-2; TRBD1 matches at 9 bases. Sequences were obtained from peripheral blood. This clonotype originated in a man under 40 with acute or convalescent COVID-19. CDR3 coding DNA: TGTGCCAGCAGCCTCATACTGGGACAGGGAATAGGCTACACCTTC. Amino acid sequence: CASSLILGQGIGYTF.